The entry below gives a single T cell receptor (beta chain) sequence along with its context. Within Nashville, Tennessee resided all donors, each a Caucasian adult. This CDR3 is 17 amino acids long. The germline V gene has CDR1 SGHDT and CDR2 YYEEEE. With 2 bases removed from V and 0 bases from J, the gap between germline ends came to 12 bases. Data came from immunoSEQ multiplex PCR; TCRdb stores just in-frame clones and leaves some out. The sample carries 2 million to 2.5 million clones, 92% recorded once. This sample is part of a study of shared clonotypes between healthy human individuals. The sequence was obtained from a man aged 18 to 29 in good health. Some clones in this sample may be carry-over from other donors' samples. The rearrangement links TRBV5-6 to TRBJ2-6, with a weak D call TRBD1 (6 bases). Sample: naive CD4+ T cells from PBMCs. The sample's subset: CD45RA+ positively selected. In DNA, the CDR3 is TGTGCCAGCAGCTTACGGTTACAGGGCTCTGGGGCCAACGTCCTGACTTTC. Its translation: CASSLRLQGSGANVLTF.